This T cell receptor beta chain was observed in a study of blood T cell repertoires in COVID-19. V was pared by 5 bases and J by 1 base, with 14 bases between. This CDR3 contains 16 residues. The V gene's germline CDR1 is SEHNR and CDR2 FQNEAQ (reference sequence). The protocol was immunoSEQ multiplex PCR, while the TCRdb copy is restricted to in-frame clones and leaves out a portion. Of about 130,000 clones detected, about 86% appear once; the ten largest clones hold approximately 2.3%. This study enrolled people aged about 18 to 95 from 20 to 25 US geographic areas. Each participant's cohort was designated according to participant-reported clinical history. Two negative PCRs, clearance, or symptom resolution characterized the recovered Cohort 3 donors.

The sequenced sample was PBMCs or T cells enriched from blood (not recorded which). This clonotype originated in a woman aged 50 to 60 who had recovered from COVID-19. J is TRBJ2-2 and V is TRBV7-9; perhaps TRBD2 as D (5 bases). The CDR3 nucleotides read TGTGCCAGCAGCCTTCGGGCGGGCCTGAACACCGGGGAGCTGTTTTTT. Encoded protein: CASSLRAGLNTGELFF.